This T cell receptor (beta chain) was found in a study of monozygotic twins with inflammatory bowel disease (dated by TCRdb to the late 2010s). Background on the whole study: In total, roughly 30 monozygotic twin pairs made up the full study: 19 Danish pairs, all IBD-discordant, plus nine German pairs, of which four were IBD-concordant and five were IBD-discordant. The search for disease-associated traits relied mainly on comparing IBD patients with their genetically identical healthy co-twins within discordant pairs. Each individual had, on average, about 151 000 unique TCRalpha sequences and 181 000 unique TCRbeta sequences available for analysis.

Library generation was performed with 5' RACE. Preparation of each TCR library used approximately 3,500 ng of total RNA. For each sample, cDNA was synthesized in eight separate reactions using SMARTScribe reverse transcriptase. Unique molecular identifiers containing a 6-nucleotide sample barcode were introduced through template switching during cDNA synthesis. TCRalpha and TCRbeta cDNA was amplified by two nested PCRs of 16 and 9 cycles, with bead purification after each PCR. Before amplification, the cDNA was both treated with uracil DNA-glycosylase and purified with the QIAquick PCR purification kit. In the second PCR, Illumina TruSeq-compatible adapters and sample-specific barcodes were added. TapeStation and Qubit were used to check library quality and concentration, and around 5.2 ng of each library went into the pool. Sequencing of the pooled libraries was done on an Illumina HiSeq2500 single-index Rapid Run using custom sequencing primers and 2 x 100 bp reads. For the original study's pipeline: MiGEC version 1.2.6 was used for UMI-based consensus assembly, which corrected PCR and sequencing errors. MiXCR version 2.1.1 was used for V(D)J alignment, clonotype assembly and CDR3 extraction. Normalisation of gene usage, clonotype sharing and MAIT/NKT TCR abundance was achieved by analysing the top 1000, 10 000 and 20 000 clonotypes per sample. After downsampling to 27 000 UMIs, diversity was calculated as the inverse Simpson index using the vegan R package. Paired Mann-Whitney U tests on discordant twin pairs were used, with Benjamini-Hochberg multiple-testing correction. Through TCRdb reprocessing, the reads give one entry per CDR3 protein sequence; DNA is omitted. TCRdb's processing, not the authors', yielded these V and J calls. The sample table includes fewer than 550,000 distinct CDR3 sequences. The ten biggest clones cover around 2.4% of the sample.

In the case of this clonotype: What antigen it recognizes has not been identified.

From each donor, an approximately 2.5 ml peripheral blood sample was collected into PAXgene tubes and kept at -80 degrees C. Without T cell sorting, total RNA was isolated from whole blood using the PAXgene blood miRNA kit on an automated QIAcube. Deep TCRalpha and TCRbeta repertoire profiling with unique molecular barcoding was performed on peripheral blood of monozygotic twin pairs concordant or discordant for inflammatory bowel disease. Smoking habits were recorded for all twin pairs, and individuals were classified as current, former or never smokers. Including cysteine and phenylalanine, the CDR3 has 13 amino acids. The DNA is unrecorded. According to the germline V gene (reference sequence), CDR1 reads GTSNPN and CDR2 reads SVGIG. Study-level results and caveats: No single strong signal or clonotype linked to IBD turned up in the results, so the idea that one exists was not supported. Concordant and discordant twins showed no difference in repertoire similarity, possibly because of limited statistical power. A decrease in TCRbeta repertoire diversity, as measured by inverse Simpson index, was observed in IBD patients compared with their healthy co-twins. Background noise and inter-individual variability may have been introduced into the repertoires by the differing immunosuppressive treatments among patients. The analysis was unable to tell different T cell subtypes apart. Compared with healthy twins, IBD patients shared fewer clonotypes with other individuals, and the difference was most pronounced in patients with signs of disease activity.

This TCR was recovered from a human donor with ulcerative colitis or Crohn's disease, or a healthy co-twin of an affected twin (not recorded which). Sequencing input: blood. Recombination joined TRBV30 with TRBJ1-1. The CDR3 is CAWSVARNTEAFF.